This entry features one T cell receptor (beta chain) sequence. The sample comes from a study of blood T cell repertoires in COVID-19. The CDR3 is 15 amino acids. CDR1 is SGHTA, CDR2 FQGTGA, per germline. The trim removed 5 bases at V and 4 bases at J, leaving 5 bases unmatched. Living in 25 or so US areas, the participants were between about 18 and 100 years of age. Assignment of participants to cohorts was predicated upon participant-reported clinical history. Sequencing was performed with immunoSEQ multiplex PCR; in TCRdb, only in-frame clones are kept and a portion is missing. The table records approximately 220,000 clones, about 83% of them present only once.

The gene calls are TRBV7-3 and TRBJ2-2; 9 bases are shared with TRBD1. This receptor was taken from a woman between 45 and 60 years old who had been exposed to COVID-19. The specimen sequenced was PBMCs or T cells enriched from blood (not recorded which). The CDR3 loop is CASSRDRVPTGELFF. The CDR3, as DNA: TGTGCCAGCAGCCGGGACAGGGTGCCCACCGGGGAGCTGTTTTTT.